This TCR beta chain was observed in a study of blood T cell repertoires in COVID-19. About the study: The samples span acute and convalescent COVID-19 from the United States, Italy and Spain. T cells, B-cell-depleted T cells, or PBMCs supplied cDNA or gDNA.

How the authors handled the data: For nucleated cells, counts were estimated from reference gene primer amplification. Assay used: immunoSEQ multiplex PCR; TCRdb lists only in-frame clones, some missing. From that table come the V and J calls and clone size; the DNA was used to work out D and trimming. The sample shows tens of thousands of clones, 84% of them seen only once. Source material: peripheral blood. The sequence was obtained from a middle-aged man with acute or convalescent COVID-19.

CDR3 nucleotides: TGTGCCAGCAGCTTAGCGTTAAGGGGGACAGGGGTAGGATATGGCTACACCTTC. Protein product: CASSLALRGTGVGYGYTF. The chain is built from TRBV7-2 and TRBJ1-2, with TRBD1 matching over 10 bases. Germline loops: CDR1 SGHTA, CDR2 FQGNSA. The ends lost 0 bases at V and 5 bases at J; junction bases unmatched: 12. The CDR3 spans 18 residues.